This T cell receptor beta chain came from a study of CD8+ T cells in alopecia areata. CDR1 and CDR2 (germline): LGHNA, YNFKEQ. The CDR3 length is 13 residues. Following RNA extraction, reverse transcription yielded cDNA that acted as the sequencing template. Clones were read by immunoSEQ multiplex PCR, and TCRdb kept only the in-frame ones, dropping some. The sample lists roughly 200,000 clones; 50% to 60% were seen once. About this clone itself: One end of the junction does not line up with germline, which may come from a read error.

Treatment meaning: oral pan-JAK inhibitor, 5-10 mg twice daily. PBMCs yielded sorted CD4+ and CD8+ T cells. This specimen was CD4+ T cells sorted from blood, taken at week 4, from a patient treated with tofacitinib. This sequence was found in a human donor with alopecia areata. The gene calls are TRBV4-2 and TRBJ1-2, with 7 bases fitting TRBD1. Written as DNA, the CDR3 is TGTGCCAGCAGCGAAGAGACAGGGTTTGGCTACACCTTC. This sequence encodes CASSEETGFGYTF.